This passage covers 27 T cell receptor beta chains from one sample sequenced in a study of T-cell reconstitution after alpha-beta-depleted transplantation in children. Unique molecular identifiers tagged the TCRbeta library. TCRdb fed the PCR reads into MiXCR, producing one record per CDR3 protein. The table lists 500,000 to 650,000 distinct CDR3 sequences, roughly 13% of them singletons. Specimen: PBMCs, mostly from graft donor cells, collected 360 days after TCRalphabeta/CD19-depleted stem cell transplant. The receptor source for this set is a male patient between 10 and 17 years old who had a stem cell transplant for acute myeloid leukemia, so the T cells may come from the graft donor.

This clonotype showed up just a few times. This chain connects TRBV7-3 to TRBJ2-1; 7 positions match TRBD2. This CDR3 is built from 17 residues. Germline loops: CDR1 SGHTA, CDR2 FQGTGA. With 6 bases clipped from V and 2 bases from J, the junction kept 13 bases outside the gene matches. CDR3 in DNA: TGTGCCAGCAGAGTATTACCCGATGGGGGGGCCTACAATGAGCAGTTCTTC. Translating it yields CASRVLPDGGAYNEQFF.

This clonotype was detected a few times. V is TRBV29-1 and J is TRBJ2-3; D is uncertain. The V end was cut by 4 bases, the J end by 2 bases, with 10 bases between. This CDR3 has 13 amino acids. The germline CDR1 and CDR2 sequences are SQVTM and ANQGSEA. The DNA for the CDR3 is TGCAGCGTTGGAGCAGGAGTCACAGATACGCAGTATTTT. This gives the protein CSVGAGVTDTQYF.

This clonotype appeared many times. V is TRBV28 and J is TRBJ2-7, with a weak D call TRBD2 (5 bases). Germline V gives CDR1 MDHEN, CDR2 SYDVKM. The CDR3 loop spans 14 amino acids. The V gene lost 5 bases and the J gene lost 2 bases, with 13 bases spanning the gap. This chain's CDR3 is CASSKERETYEQYF. CDR3 coding DNA: TGTGCCAGCAGTAAGGAGAGGGAGACCTACGAGCAGTACTTC. The full variable domain, with the rest looked up from reference TRBV28 and TRBJ2-7, is DVKVTQSSRYLVKRTGEKVFLECVQDMDHENMFWYRQDPGLGLRLIYFSYDVKMKEKGDIPEGYSVSREKKERFSLILESASTNQTSMYLCASSKERETYEQYFGPGTRLTVT.

The chain employs TRBV18 and TRBJ1-2; no clear D gene. CDR1 is KGHSH and CDR2 is LQKENI in the germline V gene. Trimming pared 3 bases from V and 6 bases from J, leaving 14 bases between. The CDR3 has 14 amino acids. Here the CDR3 DNA reads TGTGCCAGCTCACCCGCGCAAACTGCTGATGGCTACACCTTC. Its translation is CASSPAQTADGYTF.

This rearrangement joins TRBV9 to TRBJ2-1; D call uncertain. CDR1 SGDLS and CDR2 YYNGEE come from the germline V gene. The V end lost 2 bases, the J end lost 0 bases, and 12 bases lay between the germline ends. The CDR3 sequence is 16 residues long. CDR3 nucleotides: TGTGCCAGCAGCGTCCCTGTACTAAGCTCCTACAATGAGCAGTTCTTC. Residues: CASSVPVLSSYNEQFF.

The CDR3 reads CASSLAIAGTLYEQYF. Here the CDR3 DNA reads TGTGCCAGCAGCTTGGCCATCGCGGGGACCCTATACGAGCAGTACTTC. The chain couples TRBV5-5 to TRBJ2-7, with a possible D match to TRBD2 (6 bases). With 0 bases removed from V and 4 bases from J, the gap between germline ends came to 17 bases. The CDR3 loop spans 16 amino acids. The germline V gene has CDR1 SGHKS and CDR2 YYEKEE (reference sequence).

This clonotype was seen a handful of times. This chain joins TRBV20-1 and TRBJ2-1; the match to TRBD2 covers 7 bases. V lost 2 bases, J lost 4 bases, and 5 bases stayed unmatched. This CDR3 comprises 14 residues. Germline loops: CDR1 DFQATT, CDR2 SNEGSKA (reference sequence). The CDR3 reads CSARRLADYNEQFF. The DNA for the CDR3 is TGCAGTGCTAGACGGCTAGCGGATTACAATGAGCAGTTCTTC.

This clonotype was observed a few times. This rearrangement joins TRBV7-6 to TRBJ1-4; unclear D gene. CDR3 length: 14 residues. Germline CDR1 and CDR2: SGHVS and FNYEAQ. The germline V and J ends were trimmed by 0 bases and 8 bases, with 10 bases remaining between them. CDR3 coding DNA: TGTGCCAGCAGCTTAGCTGGGCATGAGGAAAAACTGTTTTTT. As protein: CASSLAGHEEKLFF.

This clonotype was observed a few times. The J gene is TRBJ1-1, the V gene TRBV7-6; TRBD1 is a possible D gene (5 bases). Germline values: CDR1 SGHVS, CDR2 FNYEAQ. The CDR3 totals 15 residues. V was clipped by 5 bases and J by 1 base, with 14 bases between them. The CDR3 region has the DNA TGTGCCAGCAGCCCCCGGGGCAGGGCGAACACTGAAGCTTTCTTT. Its protein product is CASSPRGRANTEAFF.

This clonotype was found a few times. The chain couples TRBV10-2 to TRBJ2-7, with 7 nucleotides matching TRBD2. V was clipped by 7 bases and J by 2 bases; unmatched bases: 2. Germline CDR1 reads WSHSY; CDR2 reads SAAADI. The CDR3 spans 12 residues. The CDR3 is CASMTSPYEQYF. The CDR3 nucleotides are TGCGCCAGCATGACTAGCCCCTACGAGCAGTACTTC.

This clonotype was observed a few times. The chain uses TRBV11-2 and TRBJ2-1, with 13 bases fitting TRBD2. The CDR3 is 15 amino acids. Germline V gene lookup returns CDR1 SGHAT and CDR2 FQNNGV. The ends lost 4 bases at V and 10 bases at J; junction bases unmatched: 7. As DNA, the CDR3 is TGTGCCAGCAGCTACGGGACTAGCGGGAATTACGAGCAGTTCTTC. This translates into CASSYGTSGNYEQFF.

In this sample, this clonotype turned up a few times. The chain joins TRBV27 to TRBJ2-7; 9 bases align to TRBD2. The CDR3 spans 19 residues. CDR1 is MNHEY, CDR2 SMNVEV, per germline (reference sequence). V shed 0 bases, J shed 3 bases, and the junction held 15 bases outside the gene matches. DNA of the CDR3: TGTGCCAGCAGTTTATCGGGACTAGCCATAGCCCAGCGAAACTACGAGCAGTACTTC. Translating gives CASSLSGLAIAQRNYEQYF.

There are a few counts of this clonotype. This chain connects TRBV12-3 or TRBV12-4 to TRBJ2-5, with TRBD2 matching over 10 bases. This CDR3 spans 14 amino acids. Trimming cost V 5 bases and J 5 bases; bases outside gene matches: 5. CDR3 in DNA: TGTGCCAGCAGTGAGACTAGCGGGTGGGAGACCCAGTACTTC. It specifies CASSETSGWETQYF.

The CDR3 DNA reads TGTGCCTGGAAAGTTCAAGAGACCCAGTACTTC. Protein product: CAWKVQETQYF. J is TRBJ2-5 and V is TRBV30; D remains unclear. CDR3 length equals 11 residues. Trimming cost V 4 bases and J 2 bases, with 5 bases left between them. CDR1 is GTSNPN and CDR2 is SVGIG in the germline V gene (reference sequence). The variable domain in full, completed from reference TRBV30 and TRBJ2-5, reads SQTIHQWPATLVQPVGSPLSLECTVEGTSNPNLYWYRQAAGRGLQLLFYSVGIGQISSEVPQNLSASRPQDRQFILSSKKLLLSDSGFYLCAWKVQETQYFGPGTRLLVL.

This clonotype turned up a few times. The rearrangement links TRBV28 to TRBJ2-5; either TRBD1 or TRBD2 may fit D (7 bases each). The CDR3 has 14 amino acids. V lost 11 bases to trimming and J lost 1 base, with 17 bases between them. CDR1 is MDHEN and CDR2 is SYDVKM in the germline V gene. CDR3 sequence: CAGNRGGVQETQYF. In DNA form, the CDR3 reads TGTGCCGGGAACAGGGGAGGGGTCCAAGAGACCCAGTACTTC.

Only a few counts were recorded for this clonotype. The chain employs TRBV7-2 and TRBJ2-7; perhaps TRBD2 as D (5 bases). V was shortened by 3 bases and J by 3 bases, with 12 bases between the two germline ends. This CDR3 is built from 14 residues. Germline V lookup: CDR1 SGHTA, CDR2 FQGNSA. CDR3 bases: TGTGCCAGCAGCTTCCCGGGATACCACTACGAGCAGTACTTC. It is translated as CASSFPGYHYEQYF.

A few counts support this clonotype. The CDR3 coding sequence is TGTGCCAGCAGGACTTCAGGGGGCCTCGGGGCCAACGTCCTGACTTTC. Translated: CASRTSGGLGANVLTF. The rearrangement links TRBV27 to TRBJ2-6; 8 bases match TRBD1. The CDR3 has 16 amino acids. From germline, CDR1 is MNHEY and CDR2 SMNVEV (reference sequence). V dropped 6 bases and J dropped 4; count of bases not matched to a gene: 8. Looking up the rest from reference TRBV27 and TRBJ2-6 gives the full variable domain: EAQVTQNPRYLITVTGKKLTVTCSQNMNHEYMSWYRQDPGLGLRQIYYSMNVEVTDKGDVPEGYKVSRKEKRNFPLILESPSPNQTSLYFCASRTSGGLGANVLTFGAGSRLTVL.

This clonotype showed up many times. The chain couples TRBV12-3 or TRBV12-4 to TRBJ2-5; 9 bases are shared with TRBD2. V lost 7 bases, J lost 4 bases, and 4 bases stayed unmatched. The CDR3 totals 13 residues. The chain's CDR3 is CASIQAGGETQYF. For the CDR3, the DNA is TGTGCCAGCATTCAAGCGGGAGGAGAGACCCAGTACTTC.

This clonotype was counted a few times. This chain uses TRBV7-3 with TRBJ2-7; no clear D gene. There are 16 residues in the CDR3. Trimming took off 0 bases at V and 0 bases at J, with 12 bases between the two ends. Germline V gene sequence: CDR1 SGHTA, CDR2 FQGTGA. The CDR3 DNA reads TGTGCCAGCAGCTTAACGGCGACTTTCCCCTCCTACGAGCAGTACTTC. It codes for CASSLTATFPSYEQYF. The whole variable domain, filled in from reference TRBV7-3 and TRBJ2-7, reads GAGVSQTPSNKVTEKGKYVELRCDPISGHTALYWYRQSLGQGPEFLIYFQGTGAADDSGLPNDRFFAVRPEGSVSTLKIQRTERGDSAVYLCASSLTATFPSYEQYFGPGTRLTVT.

The rearrangement joins TRBV29-1 to TRBJ2-2; D might be TRBD1 (6 bases). CDR3 length: 16 residues. V lost 3 bases and J lost 0, with 14 bases in between. CDR1 SQVTM and CDR2 ANQGSEA come from the germline V gene. The CDR3 loop reads CSVENRDMANTGELFF. In nucleotides, the CDR3 is TGCAGCGTTGAGAACCGGGACATGGCGAACACCGGGGAGCTGTTTTTT.

This clonotype was counted only a few times. The gene calls are TRBV20-1 and TRBJ1-5; unclear D gene. V lost 6 bases and J 5 bases, leaving 14 bases between the germline ends. CDR1 and CDR2 from the germline V gene are DFQATT and SNEGSKA (reference sequence). The CDR3 is 13 residues long. CDR3 loop: CSARGGLDQPQHF. The CDR3, as DNA: TGCAGTGCCCGTGGAGGGCTAGATCAGCCCCAGCATTTT.

This clonotype was counted at least ten times. The chain links TRBV4-3 to TRBJ2-7; TRBD2 agrees at 12 bases. The CDR3 totals 17 residues. Germline V lookup: CDR1 LGHNA, CDR2 YSLEER. V was clipped by 1 base and J by 2 bases; unmatched bases: 6. Here the CDR3 reads CASSQAVRLAGAYEQYF. For the CDR3, the DNA is TGCGCCAGCAGCCAAGCGGTCCGACTAGCGGGAGCCTACGAGCAGTACTTC.

The chain carries TRBV7-9 and TRBJ2-7; TRBD2 is a possible D gene (5 bases). Trimming removed 1 base from V and 0 bases from J, with 10 bases in between. Germline CDR1 SEHNR, CDR2 FQNEAQ (reference sequence). CDR3 length: 15 amino acids. The CDR3 region has the DNA TGTGCCAGCAGCTTAGAGACTATCAACTCCTACGAGCAGTACTTC. Its translation is CASSLETINSYEQYF. The full variable domain, rest sourced from reference TRBV7-9 and TRBJ2-7, is DTGVSQNPRHKITKRGQNVTFRCDPISEHNRLYWYRQTLGQGPEFLTYFQNEAQLEKSRLLSDRFSAERPKGSFSTLEIQRTEQGDSAMYLCASSLETINSYEQYFGPGTRLTVT.

This clonotype showed up just a few times. This chain uses TRBV14 with TRBJ2-7; no clear D. The germline V gene has CDR1 SGHDN and CDR2 FVKESK. Trimming stripped 1 base from V and 2 bases from J, with 15 bases between. This CDR3 is built from 16 residues. The CDR3 here is CASSQAADPFPYEQYF. CDR3 DNA sequence: TGTGCCAGCAGCCAAGCGGCTGATCCTTTCCCCTACGAGCAGTACTTC.

The table lists this clonotype with a few counts. V gene TRBV7-3 combines with J gene TRBJ2-7; 7 positions match TRBD1. In germline, CDR1 is SGHTA, CDR2 FQGTGA. The ends lost 2 bases at V and 3 bases at J; junction bases unmatched: 10. The CDR3 covers 16 residues. CDR3 nucleotides: TGTGCCAGCAGCTTATATACGTGGGGACAGAACTACGAGCAGTACTTC. Translation: CASSLYTWGQNYEQYF.

This clonotype was observed at least ten times. The chain carries TRBV7-2 and TRBJ1-3, with D hard to call. The ends were cut back, 5 bases at V and 1 base at J, with 15 bases in the middle. The CDR3 has 16 residues. The germline gives CDR1 SGHTA, CDR2 FQGNSA. The CDR3 is CASSHNTWVSGNTIYF. The CDR3 nucleotides are TGTGCCAGCAGCCATAACACGTGGGTTTCTGGAAACACCATATATTTT.

This clonotype was counted a few times. The junction departs from the called germline gene at one end, perhaps through a read error. The chain combines TRBV7-7 with TRBJ2-7, with D perhaps TRBD2 (5 bases). This CDR3 has 13 amino acids. CDR1 SSHAT and CDR2 FNYEAQ come from the germline V gene (reference sequence). The CDR3 sequence is CASSTGPPGEQYF. The CDR3 region has the DNA TGTGCTAGCAGCACCGGACCGCCGGGGGAGCAGTACTTC.